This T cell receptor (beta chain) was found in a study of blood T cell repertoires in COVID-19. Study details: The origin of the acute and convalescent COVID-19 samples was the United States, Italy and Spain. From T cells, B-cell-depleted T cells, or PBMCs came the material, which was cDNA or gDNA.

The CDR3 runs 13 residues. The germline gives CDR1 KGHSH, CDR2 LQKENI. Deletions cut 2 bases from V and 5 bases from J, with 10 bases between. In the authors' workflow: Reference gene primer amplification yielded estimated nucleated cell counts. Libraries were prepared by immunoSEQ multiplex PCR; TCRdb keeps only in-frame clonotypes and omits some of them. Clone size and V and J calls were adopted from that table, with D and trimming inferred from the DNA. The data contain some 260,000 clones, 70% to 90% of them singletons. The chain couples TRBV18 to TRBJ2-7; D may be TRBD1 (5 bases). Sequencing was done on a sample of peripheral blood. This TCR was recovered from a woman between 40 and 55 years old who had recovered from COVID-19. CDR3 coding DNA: TGTGCCAGCTCACCAATCCAGGGAAACGAGCAGTACTTC. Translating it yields CASSPIQGNEQYF.